The clone carrying this TCR beta chain occurred a few times. As yet, its antigen is unknown. This sample is drawn from a study of CD8 T cells in ankylosing spondylitis. The CDR3 sequence is 12 residues long. The germline V gene has CDR1 SEHNR and CDR2 FQNEAQ (reference sequence). Trimming stripped 4 bases from V and 7 bases from J, with 8 bases between. Study-wide points: Ankylosing spondylitis blood appeared to be characterized by a TCR beta motif of eight highly homologous variants. Some of these motif variants have turned up before, in reports on reactive arthritis synovial fluid and blood.

Quantitative 5'-RACE with molecular barcodes generated TCR beta libraries. TCRdb ran MiXCR on the 5' RACE reads and lists one entry per CDR3 protein. The repertoire holds under 250,000 distinct CDR3 sequences, with 8% to 10% as singletons. The rearrangement links TRBV7-9 to TRBJ2-1; possibly TRBD1 for D (5 bases). The sequenced material came from blood, either unsorted or a sorted T cell fraction (not recorded which). The receptor comes from a female donor with ankylosing spondylitis or in good health (not recorded which). The CDR3 is CASSSQENEQFF. The CDR3 nucleotides are TGTGCCAGCAGCTCACAGGAGAATGAGCAGTTCTTC.